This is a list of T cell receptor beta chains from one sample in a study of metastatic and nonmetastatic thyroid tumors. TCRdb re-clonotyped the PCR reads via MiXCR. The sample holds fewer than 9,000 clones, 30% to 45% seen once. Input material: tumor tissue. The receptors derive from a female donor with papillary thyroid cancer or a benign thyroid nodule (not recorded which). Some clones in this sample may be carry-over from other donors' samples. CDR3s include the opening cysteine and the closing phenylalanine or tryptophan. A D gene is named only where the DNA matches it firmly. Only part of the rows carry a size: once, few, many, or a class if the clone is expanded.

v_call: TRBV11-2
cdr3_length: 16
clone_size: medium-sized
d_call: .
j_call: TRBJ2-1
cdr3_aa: CASSLDIGPSLNEQFF
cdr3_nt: TGTGCCAGCAGCTTAGATATCGGACCGTCCCTCAATGAGCAGTTCTTC

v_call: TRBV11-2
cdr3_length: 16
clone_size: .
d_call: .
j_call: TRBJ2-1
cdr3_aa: CASSSRTYSSYNEQFF
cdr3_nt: TGTGCCAGCAGCTCCAGGACGTATAGCTCCTACAATGAGCAGTTCTTC

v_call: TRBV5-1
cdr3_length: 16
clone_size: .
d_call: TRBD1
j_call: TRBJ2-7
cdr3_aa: CASSLPQTGGDGEQYF
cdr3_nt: TGCGCCAGCAGCTTGCCTCAGACAGGGGGCGACGGCGAGCAGTACTTC

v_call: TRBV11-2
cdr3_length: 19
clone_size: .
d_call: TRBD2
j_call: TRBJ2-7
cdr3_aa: CASSLDQGAGVLIPYEQYF
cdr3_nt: TGTGCCAGCAGCTTAGATCAAGGGGCGGGGGTGTTAATACCCTACGAGCAGTACTTC

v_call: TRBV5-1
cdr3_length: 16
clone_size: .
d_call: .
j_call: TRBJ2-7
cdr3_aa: CASSSGPGLGTYEQYF
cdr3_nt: TGCGCCAGCAGCTCAGGACCGGGACTGGGAACCTACGAGCAGTACTTC

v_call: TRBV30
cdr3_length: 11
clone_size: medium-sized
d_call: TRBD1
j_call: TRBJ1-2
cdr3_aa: CAETGGDGYTF
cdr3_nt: TGTGCTGAGACAGGGGGGGATGGCTACACCTTC

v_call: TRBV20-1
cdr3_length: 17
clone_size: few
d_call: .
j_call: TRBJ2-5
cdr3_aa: CSARMLVGTLVRETQYF
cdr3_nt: TGCAGTGCTAGGATGCTGGTCGGGACTCTCGTGAGGGAGACCCAGTACTTC

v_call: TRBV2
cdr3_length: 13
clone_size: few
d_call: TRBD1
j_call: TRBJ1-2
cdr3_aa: CASRRDWGGTGTF
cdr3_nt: TGTGCCAGCAGGAGGGACTGGGGAGGGACAGGCACCTTC

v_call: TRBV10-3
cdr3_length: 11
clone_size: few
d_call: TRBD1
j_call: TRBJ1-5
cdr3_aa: CAISGGQTQHF
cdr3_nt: TGTGCCATCAGTGGGGGACAGACCCAGCATTTT

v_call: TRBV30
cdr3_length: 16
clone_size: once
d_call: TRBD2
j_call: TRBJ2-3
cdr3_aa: CAWSAPGTSGLDTQYF
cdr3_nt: TGTGCCTGGAGTGCTCCCGGGACTAGCGGACTAGATACGCAGTATTTT

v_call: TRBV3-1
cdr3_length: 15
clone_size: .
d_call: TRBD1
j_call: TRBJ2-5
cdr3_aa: CASSQNTRGLGTQYF
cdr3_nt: TGTGCCAGCAGCCAAAACACCAGGGGGCTGGGGACCCAGTACTTC

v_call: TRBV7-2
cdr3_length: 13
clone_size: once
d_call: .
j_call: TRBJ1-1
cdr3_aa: CASSRSVDTEAFF
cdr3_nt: TGTGCCAGCAGCAGAAGTGTTGACACTGAAGCTTTCTTT

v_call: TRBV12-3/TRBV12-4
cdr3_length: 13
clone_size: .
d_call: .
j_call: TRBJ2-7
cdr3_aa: CASNRVVLSEQYF
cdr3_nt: TGTGCCAGCAATCGAGTGGTGTTGAGCGAGCAGTACTTC

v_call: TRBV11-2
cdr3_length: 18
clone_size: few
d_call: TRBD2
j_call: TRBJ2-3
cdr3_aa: CASSSLGTSGSWPDTQYF
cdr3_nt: TGTGCCAGCAGCTCTCTCGGGACTAGCGGGAGTTGGCCAGATACGCAGTATTTT

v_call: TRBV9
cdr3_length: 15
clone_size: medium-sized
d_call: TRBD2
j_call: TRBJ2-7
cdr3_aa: CASSRGLGLSYEQYF
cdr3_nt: TGTGCCAGCTCCAGGGGACTAGGCCTCTCCTACGAGCAGTACTTC

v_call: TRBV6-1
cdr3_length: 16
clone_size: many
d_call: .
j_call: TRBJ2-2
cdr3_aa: CASIGLVGPNTGELFF
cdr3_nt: TGTGCCAGCATTGGACTTGTAGGCCCCAACACCGGGGAGCTGTTTTTT

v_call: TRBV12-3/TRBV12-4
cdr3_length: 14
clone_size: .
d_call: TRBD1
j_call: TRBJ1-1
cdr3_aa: CASSGQGAGTEAFF
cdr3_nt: TGCGCCAGCAGTGGACAGGGGGCTGGAACTGAAGCTTTCTTT

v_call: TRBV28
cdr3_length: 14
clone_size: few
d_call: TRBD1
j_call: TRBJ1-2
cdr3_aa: CASSSDRGIRGYTF
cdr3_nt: TGTGCCAGCAGTTCGGACAGGGGGATTAGGGGCTACACCTTC

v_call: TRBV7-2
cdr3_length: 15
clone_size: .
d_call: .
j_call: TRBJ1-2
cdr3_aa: CASSSVASGRSGYTF
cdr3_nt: TGTGCCAGCAGCTCCGTAGCTTCAGGGAGAAGTGGCTACACCTTC

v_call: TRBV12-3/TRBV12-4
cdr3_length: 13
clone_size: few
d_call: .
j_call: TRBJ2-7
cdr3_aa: CASSLGGSYEQYF
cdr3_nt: TGTGCCAGCAGTTTAGGGGGCTCCTACGAGCAGTACTTC

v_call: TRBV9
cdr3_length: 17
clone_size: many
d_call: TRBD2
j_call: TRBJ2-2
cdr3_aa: CASSEGLAGEISGELFF
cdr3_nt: TGTGCCAGCAGCGAGGGACTAGCGGGAGAGATTAGCGGGGAGCTGTTTTTT

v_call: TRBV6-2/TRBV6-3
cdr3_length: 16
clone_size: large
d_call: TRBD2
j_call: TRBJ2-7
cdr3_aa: CASSGSGTSGSYEQYF
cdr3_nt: TGTGCCAGCAGTGGCTCCGGGACTAGCGGGAGCTACGAGCAGTACTTC

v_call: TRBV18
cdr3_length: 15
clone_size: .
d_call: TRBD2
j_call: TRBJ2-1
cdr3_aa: CASSPPRLAAYEQFF
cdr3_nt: TGTGCCAGCTCACCACCGAGGCTAGCGGCCTATGAGCAGTTCTTC

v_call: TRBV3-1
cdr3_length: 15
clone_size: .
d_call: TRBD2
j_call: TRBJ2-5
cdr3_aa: CASSHNLAGPETQYF
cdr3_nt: TGTGCCAGCAGCCACAACTTAGCGGGCCCAGAGACCCAGTACTTC

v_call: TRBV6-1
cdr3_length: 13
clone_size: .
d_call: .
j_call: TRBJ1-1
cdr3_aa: CASSTRARTEAFF
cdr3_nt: TGTGCCAGCAGTACCAGGGCTAGAACTGAAGCTTTCTTT

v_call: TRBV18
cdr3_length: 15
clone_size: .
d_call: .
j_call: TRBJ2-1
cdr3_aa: CASSLMGAPDNEQFF
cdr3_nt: TGTGCCAGCTCACTAATGGGGGCCCCCGACAATGAGCAGTTCTTC

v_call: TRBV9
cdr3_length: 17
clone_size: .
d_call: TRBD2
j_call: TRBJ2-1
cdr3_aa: CASSVDTSGRGNNEQFF
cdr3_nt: TGTGCCAGCAGCGTAGATACTAGCGGGAGAGGGAACAATGAGCAGTTCTTC

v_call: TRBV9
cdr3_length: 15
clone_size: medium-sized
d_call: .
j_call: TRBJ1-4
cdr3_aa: CASSNTGLGDEKLFF
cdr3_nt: TGTGCCAGCAGCAATACAGGGTTGGGGGATGAAAAACTGTTTTTT

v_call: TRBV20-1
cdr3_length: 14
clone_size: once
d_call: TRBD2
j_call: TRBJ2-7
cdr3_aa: CSARFASGRYEQYF
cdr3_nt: TGCAGTGCTAGATTTGCTAGCGGGAGGTACGAGCAGTACTTC

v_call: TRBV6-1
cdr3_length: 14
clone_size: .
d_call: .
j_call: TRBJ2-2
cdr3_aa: CASPRASPTVELFF
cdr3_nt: TGTGCCAGCCCAAGGGCGAGCCCCACCGTTGAGCTGTTTTTT

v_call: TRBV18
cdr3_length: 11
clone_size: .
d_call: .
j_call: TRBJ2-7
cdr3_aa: CASSLGDEQYF
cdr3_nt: TGTGCCAGCTCCTTAGGTGACGAGCAGTACTTC

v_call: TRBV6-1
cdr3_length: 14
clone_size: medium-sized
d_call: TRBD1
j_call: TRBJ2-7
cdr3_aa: CASRQGAHYYEQYF
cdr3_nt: TGTGCCAGCCGACAGGGAGCACATTACTACGAGCAGTACTTC

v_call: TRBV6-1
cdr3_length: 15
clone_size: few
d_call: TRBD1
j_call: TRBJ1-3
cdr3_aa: CASMGQGVTGNTIYF
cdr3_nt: TGTGCCAGCATGGGACAGGGGGTAACTGGAAACACCATATATTTT

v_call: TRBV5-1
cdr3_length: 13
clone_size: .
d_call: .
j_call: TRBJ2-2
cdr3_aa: CASSISRTGELFF
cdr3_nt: TGCGCCAGCAGCATTTCTAGGACCGGGGAGCTGTTTTTT

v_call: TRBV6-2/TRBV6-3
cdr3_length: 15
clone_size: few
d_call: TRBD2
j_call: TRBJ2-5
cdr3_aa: CASAIAGGYQETQYF
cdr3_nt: TGTGCCAGCGCCATAGCGGGAGGGTACCAAGAGACCCAGTACTTC

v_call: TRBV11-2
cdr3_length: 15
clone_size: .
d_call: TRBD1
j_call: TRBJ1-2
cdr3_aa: CASSLRQGAMRGYTF
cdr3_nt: TGTGCCAGCAGTCTACGACAGGGGGCTATGCGGGGCTACACCTTC

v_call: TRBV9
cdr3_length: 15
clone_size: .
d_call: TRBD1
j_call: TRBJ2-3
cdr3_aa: CASSSSGTGFPTQYF
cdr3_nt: TGTGCCAGCAGCTCCTCCGGGACAGGGTTTCCTACGCAGTATTTT

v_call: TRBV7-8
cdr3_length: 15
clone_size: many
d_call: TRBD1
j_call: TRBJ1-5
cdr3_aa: CASSLATGSDQPQHF
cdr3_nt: TGTGCCAGCAGCTTAGCGACAGGGAGCGATCAGCCCCAGCATTTT

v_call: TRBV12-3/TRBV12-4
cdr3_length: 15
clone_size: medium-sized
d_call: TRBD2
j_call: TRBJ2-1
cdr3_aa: CASSRSGRDDNEQFF
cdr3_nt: TGTGCCAGCAGTCGGAGCGGGAGGGATGACAATGAGCAGTTCTTC

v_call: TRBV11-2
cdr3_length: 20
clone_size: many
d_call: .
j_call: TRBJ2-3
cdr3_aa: CASSLDRGLTGERSTDTQYF
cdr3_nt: TGTGCCAGCAGCTTAGACAGGGGGTTAACGGGAGAGAGGAGCACAGATACGCAGTATTTT

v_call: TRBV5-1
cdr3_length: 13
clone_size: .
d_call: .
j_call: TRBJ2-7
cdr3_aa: CASSWSPTGEQYF
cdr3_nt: TGCGCCAGCAGTTGGTCCCCCACGGGGGAGCAGTACTTC

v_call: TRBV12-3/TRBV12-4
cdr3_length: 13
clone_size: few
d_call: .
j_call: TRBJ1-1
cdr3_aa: CASSLMGGTEAFF
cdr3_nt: TGTGCCAGCAGTTTAATGGGAGGCACTGAAGCTTTCTTT

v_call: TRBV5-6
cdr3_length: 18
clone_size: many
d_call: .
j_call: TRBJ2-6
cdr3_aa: CASSWMWTVTYGANVLTF
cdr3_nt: TGTGCCAGCAGCTGGATGTGGACAGTGACTTATGGGGCCAACGTCCTGACTTTC

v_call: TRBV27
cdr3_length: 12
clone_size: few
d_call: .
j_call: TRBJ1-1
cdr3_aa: CASFRSFTEAFF
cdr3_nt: TGTGCCAGCTTTAGGTCGTTCACTGAAGCTTTCTTT

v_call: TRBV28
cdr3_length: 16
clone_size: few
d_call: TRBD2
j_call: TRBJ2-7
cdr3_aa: CASTPGPLSGSNEQYF
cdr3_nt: TGTGCCAGCACCCCCGGGCCCCTTAGCGGGAGTAACGAGCAGTACTTC

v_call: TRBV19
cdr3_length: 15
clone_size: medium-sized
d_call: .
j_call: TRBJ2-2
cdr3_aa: CASGPPGQWTWELFF
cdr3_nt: TGTGCCAGTGGCCCCCCCGGGCAGTGGACCTGGGAGCTGTTTTTT

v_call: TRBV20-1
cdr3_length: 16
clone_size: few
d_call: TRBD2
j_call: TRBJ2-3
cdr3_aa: CSARGTSDIGADTQYF
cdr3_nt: TGCAGTGCTAGAGGGACTAGCGATATAGGCGCAGATACGCAGTATTTT

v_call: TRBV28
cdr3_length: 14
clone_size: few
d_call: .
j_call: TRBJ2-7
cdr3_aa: CASTTGLSSYEQYF
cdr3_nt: TGTGCCAGCACAACAGGGTTGAGCTCCTACGAGCAGTACTTC

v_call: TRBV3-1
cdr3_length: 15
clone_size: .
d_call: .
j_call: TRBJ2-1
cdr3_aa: CASSQDPSGFNEQFF
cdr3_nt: TGTGCCAGCAGCCAAGACCCTTCGGGTTTTAATGAGCAGTTCTTC

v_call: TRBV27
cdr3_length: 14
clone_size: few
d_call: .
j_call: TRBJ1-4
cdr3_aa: CASSSPGSVEKLFF
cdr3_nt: TGTGCCAGCAGTTCCCCTGGATCCGTTGAAAAACTGTTTTTT

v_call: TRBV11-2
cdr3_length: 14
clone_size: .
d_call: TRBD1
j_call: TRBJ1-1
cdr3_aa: CASSQTGGYTEAFF
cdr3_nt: TGTGCCAGCAGCCAGACAGGGGGCTACACTGAAGCTTTCTTT

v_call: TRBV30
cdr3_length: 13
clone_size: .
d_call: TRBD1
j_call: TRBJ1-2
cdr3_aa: CALGQGGGYGYTF
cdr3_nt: TGTGCCTTGGGACAGGGTGGGGGCTATGGCTACACCTTC

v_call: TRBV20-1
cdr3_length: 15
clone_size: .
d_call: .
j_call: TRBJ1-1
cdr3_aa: CSARDGTSLNTEAFF
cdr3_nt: TGCAGTGCTAGAGACGGGACAAGCCTGAACACTGAAGCTTTCTTT

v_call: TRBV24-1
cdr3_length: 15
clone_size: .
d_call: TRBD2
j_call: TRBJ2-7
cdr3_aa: CATSDSASGGSEQYF
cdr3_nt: TGTGCCACCAGTGATTCCGCTAGCGGGGGAAGCGAGCAGTACTTC

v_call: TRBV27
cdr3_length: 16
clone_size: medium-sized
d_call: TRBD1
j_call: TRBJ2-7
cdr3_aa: CASSPRTGAPHYEQYF
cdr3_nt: TGTGCCAGCAGCCCCCGGACAGGGGCCCCCCATTACGAGCAGTACTTC

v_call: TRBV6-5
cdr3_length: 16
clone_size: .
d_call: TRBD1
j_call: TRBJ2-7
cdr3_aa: CASSYTEADRENEQYF
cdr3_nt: TGTGCCAGCAGTTACACTGAAGCGGACAGGGAAAACGAGCAGTACTTC